What follows are 20 T cell receptor beta chains derived from one specimen sequenced in a study of blood T cell repertoires in COVID-19. Clones were sequenced by immunoSEQ multiplex PCR, and TCRdb holds only the in-frame ones, with some missing. The table has fewer than 150,000 clones, about two thirds seen once. Sequenced: peripheral blood. The source of these receptors is a human donor with acute or convalescent COVID-19. The donor label of this sample is uncertain.

The chain joins TRBV11-2 to TRBJ1-2; 8 bases are shared with TRBD1. This CDR3 is 18 amino acids long. J gave up 3 bases and V 1 base, and 13 bases lay outside the gene matches. CDR1 is SGHAT, CDR2 FQNNGV, per germline. The CDR3, as DNA: TGTGCCAGCAGCTTAGGGAGACAGGGGCACCTATCAGACTATGGCTACACCTTC. Protein: CASSLGRQGHLSDYGYTF.

The chain employs TRBV4-1 and TRBJ1-2, with D tentatively TRBD1 (6 bases). Germline CDR1 is MGHRA and CDR2 is YSYEKL. V gave up 3 bases and J gave up 4 bases, with 15 bases separating them. The CDR3 contains 15 residues. CDR3 bases: TGCGCCAGCAGCCATCTCCGGGACACATCCTATGGCTACACCTTC. It yields the protein CASSHLRDTSYGYTF.

V gene TRBV3-1 (or the pseudogene TRBV3-2) combines with J gene TRBJ2-3, with unresolved D. Germline CDR1 is LGHDT and CDR2 is YNNKEL (reference sequence). Trimming left V 5 bases short and J 8 bases short, with 11 bases between. This CDR3 is 12 amino acids long. This CDR3 is CASSFRLGTQYF. The CDR3 bases are TGTGCCAGCAGCTTCCGACTGGGTACGCAGTATTTT.

The chain is built from TRBV30 and TRBJ1-4, with D perhaps TRBD1 (5 bases). V lost 0 bases to trimming and J lost 4 bases, with 12 bases between them. The CDR3 covers 15 residues. Germline lookup yields CDR1 GTSNPN and CDR2 SVGIG (reference sequence). The CDR3 region has the DNA TGTGCCTGGAGTGTTTGGGGGGGGATTAATGAAAAACTGTTTTTT. Protein: CAWSVWGGINEKLFF.

The gene calls are TRBV29-1 and TRBJ1-3; 10 nucleotides agree with TRBD1. The CDR3 has 16 residues. Germline V gene sequence: CDR1 SQVTM, CDR2 ANQGSEA. The J segment lost 0 bases and the V segment lost 6 bases, leaving 8 bases of the junction unmatched. The CDR3 bases are TGCAGCGTGAGGGGGACAGGGGCTTACTCTGGAAACACCATATATTTT. It yields the protein CSVRGTGAYSGNTIYF.

This chain connects TRBV4-1 to TRBJ2-5, with 11 bases fitting TRBD2. After removal of 0 bases from V and 5 bases from J, the junction contained 8 bases not matched to a gene. Germline assignment: CDR1 MGHRA and CDR2 YSYEKL. The CDR3 is 17 residues long. CDR3 DNA: TGCGCCAGCAGCCAAGAGGGGGCTAGCGGGGGGAAGGAGACCCAGTACTTC. Its protein is CASSQEGASGGKETQYF.

V gene TRBV19 combines with J gene TRBJ2-1, with a weak D call TRBD1 (6 bases). V lost 5 bases and J 6 bases, leaving 17 bases between the germline ends. CDR1 LNHDA and CDR2 SQIVND come from the germline V gene (reference sequence). This CDR3 comprises 15 residues. The CDR3 region is CASSAVRGGSNEQFF. The CDR3, as DNA: TGTGCCAGTAGTGCCGTGAGAGGGGGAAGCAATGAGCAGTTCTTC.

This clone was recorded once. The V gene is TRBV14, the J gene TRBJ1-1; 7 bases align to TRBD1. From germline, CDR1 is SGHDN and CDR2 FVKESK. The J segment lost 1 base and the V segment lost 5 bases, leaving 7 bases of the junction unmatched. This CDR3 has 15 residues. The CDR3 spells CASSSVYRGNTEAFF. The CDR3 DNA sequence: TGTGCCAGCAGCTCTGTCTACAGGGGGAACACTGAAGCTTTCTTT.

The chain joins TRBV19 to TRBJ2-2; maybe TRBD1 (5 bases). The germline V gene has CDR1 LNHDA and CDR2 SQIVND (reference sequence). The CDR3 covers 14 residues. V lost 7 bases to trimming and J lost 2 bases, with 11 bases between them. CDR3 sequence: CASKKGQNTGELFF. CDR3 in DNA: TGTGCCAGTAAGAAGGGGCAAAACACCGGGGAGCTGTTTTTT.

V gene TRBV6-5 combines with J gene TRBJ1-1; 10 bases are a match to TRBD1. The CDR3 totals 12 residues. V gave up 8 bases and J gave up 11 bases; unmatched junction bases: 8. Germline CDR1 and CDR2: MNHEY and SVGAGI. CDR3 sequence (DNA): TGTGCCAGCGCTGGGACAGGGGAGTTTGCTTTCTTT. Translating it yields CASAGTGEFAFF.

V and J are TRBV7-9 and TRBJ1-1, with D tentatively TRBD1 (5 bases). The CDR3 is 19 amino acids. The V gene's germline CDR1 is SEHNR and CDR2 FQNEAQ (reference sequence). Trimming removed 6 bases at V and 1 base at J, with 27 bases between. CDR3 loop: CASSYPGTPTRRGNTEAFF. CDR3 bases: TGTGCCAGCAGTTATCCCGGGACCCCTACGAGGAGGGGGAACACTGAAGCTTTCTTT.

The rearrangement uses TRBV3-1 (or the pseudogene TRBV3-2) and TRBJ2-1; 12 positions agree with TRBD2. CDR1 and CDR2 from the germline V gene are LGHDT and YNNKEL (reference sequence). The V segment lost 2 bases and the J segment 3 bases; nucleotides outside the gene matches: 14. This CDR3 comprises 20 residues. CDR3 sequence (DNA): TGTGCCAGCAGCCAAAGCCTAGCGGGGGGGCCCGCCGGGTTCTACAATGAGCAGTTCTTC. Translating gives CASSQSLAGGPAGFYNEQFF.

The chain is built from TRBV4-1 and TRBJ2-3; 14 positions agree with TRBD2. CDR1 MGHRA and CDR2 YSYEKL come from the germline V gene. The CDR3 runs 20 residues. The V segment lost 0 bases and the J segment 9 bases; nucleotides outside the gene matches: 17. The DNA of the CDR3 is TGCGCCAGCAGCCAAGAAGCCCTAGGGACTAGCGGGGGCGAGCCTGACACGCAGTATTTT. This codes for CASSQEALGTSGGEPDTQYF.

The rearrangement uses TRBV5-1 and TRBJ2-7; 9 bases agree with TRBD1. Germline lookup yields CDR1 SGHRS and CDR2 YFSETQ. The CDR3 is 16 amino acids. J gave up 4 bases and V 4 bases, and 12 bases lay outside the gene matches. The CDR3 coding sequence is TGCGCCAGCAGCACAACGACAGGGGGTGGACTTTACGAGCAGTACTTC. Protein sequence: CASSTTTGGGLYEQYF.

The gene calls are TRBV30 and TRBJ1-2; TRBD1 might be the D (5 bases). V was clipped by 3 bases and J by 4 bases, with 12 bases between them. The CDR3 consists of 13 residues. From germline, CDR1 is GTSNPN and CDR2 SVGIG (reference sequence). The chain's CDR3 is CAWSSGSGYGYTF. Written as DNA, the CDR3 is TGTGCCTGGAGCTCAGGGTCCGGCTATGGCTACACCTTC.

The chain is built from TRBV3-1 (or the pseudogene TRBV3-2) and TRBJ1-6; D is undetermined. Germline lookup yields CDR1 LGHDT and CDR2 YNNKEL (reference sequence). With 1 base removed from V and 9 bases from J, the gap between germline ends came to 7 bases. The CDR3 consists of 13 residues. The CDR3 is CASSQGAGSPLHF. In DNA, the CDR3 is TGTGCCAGCAGCCAAGGGGCGGGTTCACCCCTCCACTTT.

The genes are TRBV5-1 and TRBJ2-5, with TRBD1 matching over 10 bases. This CDR3 contains 15 residues. The germline CDR1 and CDR2 sequences are SGHRS and YFSETQ. J was trimmed by 4 bases and V by 4 bases; bases with no gene match: 7. CDR3: CASSGGQGGRETQYF. CDR3 in DNA: TGCGCCAGCAGCGGCGGACAGGGGGGAAGAGAGACCCAGTACTTC.

This clone was counted once. One end of the junction does not line up with germline, which may come from a read error. This chain connects TRBV28 to TRBJ1-6, with D perhaps matching TRBD1 (6 bases). The CDR3 has 15 residues. Per the germline V gene, CDR1 is MDHEN and CDR2 is SYDVKM. The CDR3 DNA is TGTGCCAGCAGTCCCCCCCAGGGGTCCGCCCCGATATATTCCTTT. This encodes CASSPPQGSAPIYSF.

This chain's CDR3 is CASSLNWRGGTEAFF. In DNA form, the CDR3 reads TGTGCCAGCAGCCTGAACTGGAGGGGGGGGACTGAAGCTTTCTTT. J is TRBJ1-1 and V is TRBV4-2, with D perhaps TRBD1 (6 bases). Trimming pared 4 bases from V and 5 bases from J, leaving 17 bases between. The CDR3 extends over 15 amino acids. Germline CDR1 reads LGHNA; CDR2 reads YNFKEQ.

The J gene is TRBJ2-7, the V gene TRBV6-1; the D is unclear. CDR1 is MNHNS, CDR2 SASEGT, per germline. This CDR3 is 13 amino acids long. V lost 3 bases and J 2 bases, leaving 8 bases between the germline ends. In DNA, the CDR3 is TGTGCCAGCAGTGAGAAACACACCTACGAGCAGTACGTC. The encoded protein is CASSEKHTYEQYV.